The sample holds many counts of the clone carrying this T cell receptor beta chain. Its target is unknown. Relying on iRepertoire HTBI primers and Arm-PCR of CDR3 regions, the team built TCR beta libraries. Each CDR3 protein gets one entry after TCRdb re-called the multiplex PCR reads with MiXCR. Here the sample spans around 420,000 distinct CDR3 sequences, 14% to 15% being singletons. The sample originates from a study of regulatory T cells in long-lasting Graves disease. General study findings and limits: Analysis covered peripheral blood alone, not thyroid tissue.

Specified time point: newly diagnosed GD, antithyroid drugs for less than 3 months. From RNA extracted from PBMCs, the TCR library was made. This same sample was also part of a study on T cells in Graves' hyperthyroidism and ophthalmopathy.

This TCR derives from a woman in her thirties or forties with Graves disease. This sample comprised peripheral blood mononuclear cells (PBMCs), obtained at new diagnosis, from a patient treated with antithyroid drugs.

The CDR3 is CASSLALGPSGSGIKTQYF. In DNA form, the CDR3 reads TGTGCCAGCAGCTTAGCGCTGGGCCCAAGCGGGAGCGGTATAAAGACCCAGTACTTC. This rearrangement joins TRBV11-2 to TRBJ2-1; 8 bases agree with TRBD2. The DNA end favors TRBJ2-5, so the J call may be wrong. CDR3 size: 19 residues. Germline V gene lookup returns CDR1 SGHAT and CDR2 FQNNGV.